Below, one T cell receptor (beta chain) is given with its context. Its antigen is unidentified. This entry belongs to a study of early T cells in non-severe SARS-CoV-2 infection. Study-wide context: Bulk RNA taken from unsorted whole blood was sequenced, leaving chains unpaired. Study results and limitations: Matching results from VDJdb favored anti-spike CD8 responses, leaving private and CD4 specificities undetected.

Attachment of unique molecular identifiers was made to individual cDNA molecules. MiXCR, applied by TCRdb to the 5' RACE reads, yields one record per CDR3 protein. The table shows about 35,000 distinct CDR3 sequences, with under 7.5% occurring only once. This clonotype was obtained from an adult who was a healthcare worker with PCR-confirmed SARS-CoV-2 infection or an uninfected control (not recorded which). Sequencing was performed on whole blood.

CDR3: CASRGGFYNEQFF. CDR3 DNA sequence: TGTGCCAGCAGGGGGGGGTTTTACAATGAGCAGTTCTTC. The chain links TRBV7-6 to TRBJ2-1; 7 bases line up with TRBD2. Losses at the gene ends were 6 bases for V and 4 bases for J; bases not matched to a gene: 3. CDR1 SGHVS and CDR2 FNYEAQ come from the germline V gene. The CDR3 is 13 residues long.